A single sample is the source of the 27 T cell receptor beta chains below, sequenced in a study of metastatic and nonmetastatic thyroid tumors. Patients had received no treatment of any kind before thyroid surgery. With MiXCR, TCRdb reprocessed the PCR reads. The table lists approximately 13,000 clones, more than 20% of them singletons. Specimen: blood. The origin of the receptors is a male donor with papillary thyroid cancer or a benign thyroid nodule (not recorded which). Some clones in this sample may be carry-over from other donors' samples.

This clone has just a few counts. V usage is TRBV6-1 and J usage is TRBJ2-7, with 10 bases aligning to TRBD1. Germline CDR1 MNHNS, CDR2 SASEGT. With 6 bases clipped from V and 2 bases from J, the junction kept 4 bases outside the gene matches. The CDR3 length is 14 residues. CDR3 in DNA: TGTGCCAGCAGGGGACAGGGGCGGACCTACGAGCAGTACTTC. It yields the protein CASRGQGRTYEQYF.

The chain combines TRBV7-4 with TRBJ2-7; perhaps TRBD1 as D (5 bases). CDR1 is SGHVT and CDR2 is SQSDAQ in the germline V gene. The CDR3 runs to 15 residues. V gave up 4 bases and J gave up 5 bases, with 18 bases separating them. The CDR3 sequence is CASSSKQGRVHEQYF. CDR3 bases: TGTGCCAGCAGCTCGAAGCAGGGTAGGGTCCACGAGCAGTACTTC.

The rearrangement joins TRBV7-2 to TRBJ2-7; D remains ambiguous. Trimming took 1 base from V and 4 from J, leaving 8 bases between them. Germline-derived CDR1 and CDR2 are SGHTA and FQGNSA. The CDR3 is made up of 13 amino acids. This CDR3 reads CASSLGGEYEQYF. In DNA, the CDR3 is TGTGCCAGCAGCTTAGGTGGCGAATACGAGCAGTACTTC. Combining the CDR3 with reference TRBV7-2 and TRBJ2-7 gives the whole variable domain GAGVSQSPSNKVTEKGKDVELRCDPISGHTALYWYRQSLGQGLEFLIYFQGNSAPDKSGLPSDRFSAERTGGSVSTLTIQRTQQEDSAVYLCASSLGGEYEQYFGPGTRLTVT.

This clone has just a few counts. This sequence joins TRBV7-9 and TRBJ2-7; 7 nucleotides agree with TRBD2. V dropped 4 bases and J dropped 6; count of bases not matched to a gene: 3. Germline-derived CDR1 and CDR2 are SEHNR and FQNEAQ (reference sequence). CDR3 length: 12 residues. CDR3 nucleotide sequence: TGTGCCAGCAGCTCGACGGGGGGCGAGCAGTACTTC. It yields the protein CASSSTGGEQYF.

There are a few counts of this clone. This sequence joins TRBV6-2 or TRBV6-3 and TRBJ2-2; possible D gene TRBD2, 6 bases. With 4 bases removed from V and 5 bases from J, the gap between germline ends came to 8 bases. The CDR3 is made up of 13 amino acids. Germline V gene lookup returns CDR1 MNHEY and CDR2 SVGEGT. The CDR3 protein is CASSSGETGELFF. In nucleotides, the CDR3 is TGTGCCAGCAGTTCGGGGGAGACCGGGGAGCTGTTTTTT.

This rearrangement joins TRBV5-1 to TRBJ2-1; D may be TRBD2 (6 bases). Germline CDR1 and CDR2: SGHRS and YFSETQ. V was trimmed by 4 bases and J by 4 bases, leaving 18 bases between them. The CDR3 totals 16 residues. This CDR3 reads CASSQESRGPYNEQFF. The CDR3 region has the DNA TGCGCCAGCAGCCAGGAATCGCGGGGACCTTACAATGAGCAGTTCTTC.

This rearrangement joins TRBV6-2 or TRBV6-3 to TRBJ1-1; D is uncertain. The CDR3 sequence is 14 residues long. Trimming pared 5 bases from V and 2 bases from J, leaving 12 bases between. Germline V gives CDR1 MNHEY, CDR2 SVGEGT. The CDR3 region has the DNA TGTGCCAGCAGTACCGCAGAACCTAACACTGAAGCTTTCTTT. As protein: CASSTAEPNTEAFF.

The chain has TRBV20-1 and TRBJ2-1; 11 nucleotides match TRBD2. The V gene's germline CDR1 is DFQATT and CDR2 SNEGSKA (reference sequence). This CDR3 region has 15 residues. With 6 bases clipped from V and 2 bases from J, the junction kept 6 bases outside the gene matches. The CDR3 nucleotides are TGCAGTGCGAATAGCGGGAGGGTTGCCTACAATGAGCAGTTCTTC. Its translation: CSANSGRVAYNEQFF.

This clone was recorded a few times. The chain couples TRBV10-3 to TRBJ1-5; a weak D match, TRBD1 (5 bases). Germline values: CDR1 ENHRY, CDR2 SYGVKD. The V end lost 0 bases, the J end lost 6 bases, and 12 bases lay between the germline ends. The CDR3 covers 15 residues. The CDR3 sequence: CAISESRVGSQPQHF. CDR3 DNA sequence: TGTGCCATCAGTGAGTCCAGGGTTGGAAGTCAGCCCCAGCATTTT.

CDR3 coding DNA: TGTGCCAGCACCCTGACAGGAGGGACAGCACAAAAAGCTTTCTTT. It translates to CASTLTGGTAQKAFF. The chain has TRBV6-1 and TRBJ1-1; 7 bases are a match to TRBD1. The length of the CDR3 is 15 residues. V lost 7 bases and J lost 9; bases outside the gene matches: 17. Germline CDR1 MNHNS, CDR2 SASEGT.

Ten or more counts support this clone. The V call is TRBV20-1, the J call TRBJ1-4, with D unresolved. The ends were cut back, 1 base at V and 8 bases at J, with 11 bases in the middle. Germline CDR1 DFQATT, CDR2 SNEGSKA (reference sequence). The length of the CDR3 is 13 residues. CDR3 sequence: CSARVAGEEKLFF. Written as DNA, the CDR3 is TGCAGTGCTAGAGTGGCGGGAGAGGAAAAACTGTTTTTT.

This clone came up a few times. The V call is TRBV6-2 or TRBV6-3, the J call TRBJ2-3; no clear D. The V gene's germline CDR1 is MNHEY and CDR2 SVGEGT. V was clipped by 0 bases and J by 2 bases, with 3 bases between them. This CDR3 contains 13 residues. Here the CDR3 DNA reads TGTGCCAGCAGTTACTCCGACACAGATACGCAGTATTTT. Protein sequence: CASSYSDTDTQYF.

The chain recombines TRBV20-1 with TRBJ1-1, with a weak D call TRBD1 (6 bases). The V gene's germline CDR1 is DFQATT and CDR2 SNEGSKA (reference sequence). This CDR3 has 12 amino acids. Trimming cost V 6 bases and J 2 bases, with 10 bases left between them. The CDR3 spells CSAEDSNTEAFF. The CDR3 DNA follows: TGCAGTGCCGAGGACAGTAACACTGAAGCTTTCTTT.

This clone was seen repeatedly, ten times or more. The gene calls are TRBV13 and TRBJ2-1; D ambiguous. V was trimmed by 2 bases and J by 8 bases, leaving 4 bases between them. The germline gives CDR1 PRHDT, CDR2 FYEKMQ (reference sequence). The length of the CDR3 is 11 residues. The CDR3 loop is CASSLSHEQFF. CDR3 DNA sequence: TGTGCCAGCAGCTTAAGTCATGAGCAGTTCTTC. Full variable domain (remainder filled in from reference TRBV13 and TRBJ2-1): AAGVIQSPRHLIKEKRETATLKCYPIPRHDTVYWYQQGPGQDPQFLISFYEKMQSDKGSIPDRFSAQQFSDYHSELNMSSLELGDSALYFCASSLSHEQFFGPGTRLTVL.

Note on this clone: This is likely a read error, given that the CDR3 carries no conserved phenylalanine or tryptophan at its end. The chain combines TRBV6-2 or TRBV6-3 with TRBJ2-6; a possible D gene is TRBD1 (5 bases). The CDR3 extends over 15 amino acids. Per the germline V gene, CDR1 is MNHEY and CDR2 is SVGEGT. The CDR3: CASSVTGSGAIVLTI. Written as DNA, the CDR3 is TGTGCCAGCAGTGTAACGGGCTCTGGGGCCATCGTCCTGACTATC.

This clone was detected only a few times. The chain links TRBV6-6 to TRBJ2-7; D gene unclear. Trimming shortened V by 0 bases and J by 2 bases, and 11 bases separated the two germline ends. The germline V gene has CDR1 MNHNY and CDR2 SVGAGI (reference sequence). The CDR3 consists of 15 residues. CDR3 sequence (DNA): TGTGCCAGCAGTTACTCATTCAGGTCAACCTACGAGCAGTACTTC. This translates into CASSYSFRSTYEQYF.

In this sample, this clone turned up a few times. The chain has TRBV20-1 and TRBJ2-7; TRBD1 matches 9 bases. V shed 6 bases and J 3 bases; nucleotides not matched to a gene: 6. CDR1 DFQATT and CDR2 SNEGSKA come from the germline V gene (reference sequence). CDR3 size: 13 residues. In DNA form, the CDR3 reads TGCAGTGCGCGGGACAGGGTGGACTACGAGCAGTACTTC. This sequence encodes CSARDRVDYEQYF.

The chain links TRBV7-2 to TRBJ2-7, with D perhaps TRBD1 (5 bases). Trimming shortened V by 3 bases and J by 2 bases, and 8 bases separated the two germline ends. This CDR3 has 13 amino acids. Germline V CDR1 and CDR2: SGHTA, FQGNSA. The CDR3 loop is CASSLKGTYEQYF. CDR3 bases: TGTGCCAGCAGCTTGAAGGGGACCTACGAGCAGTACTTC.

The CDR3 loop reads CASSSQGNTEAFF. In DNA, the CDR3 is TGTGCCAGCAGCTCACAGGGGAACACTGAAGCTTTCTTT. This chain joins TRBV7-3 and TRBJ1-1; perhaps TRBD1 as D (6 bases). The CDR3 is made up of 13 amino acids. The germline CDR1 and CDR2 sequences are SGHTA and FQGTGA. Trimming removed 4 bases from V and 1 base from J, with 7 bases in between.

This clone occurred many times. The chain combines TRBV9 with TRBJ2-3, with a weak D call TRBD2 (7 bases). The CDR3 covers 14 residues. Germline V gives CDR1 SGDLS, CDR2 YYNGEE. Trimming took off 5 bases at V and 2 bases at J, with 12 bases between the two ends. The CDR3 is CASRGGGPTDTQYF. The CDR3 coding sequence is TGTGCCAGCAGGGGGGGGGGCCCCACAGATACGCAGTATTTT.

The chain has TRBV20-1 and TRBJ2-7, with D possibly TRBD1 on 6 matching bases. The V and J ends lost 6 bases and 2 bases respectively, with 23 bases between them. The CDR3 is 16 residues long. Germline-derived CDR1 and CDR2 are DFQATT and SNEGSKA (reference sequence). CDR3 sequence reads: CSARPHAAGQTYEQYF. The CDR3 region has the DNA TGCAGTGCCAGGCCGCATGCCGCAGGACAGACCTACGAGCAGTACTTC.

V and J are TRBV10-2 and TRBJ1-2; D is perhaps TRBD1 (5 bases). Germline V gene data show CDR1 as WSHSY and CDR2 as SAAADI. There are 14 residues in the CDR3. Between the trimmed V and J ends, which lost 7 bases and 2 bases, there was a span of 14 bases. DNA of the CDR3: TGCGCCAGCAAAGATAGCCGGGGGAACTATGGCTACACCTTC. Translated, it gives CASKDSRGNYGYTF.

In its sample, this clone is large. The chain uses TRBV27 and TRBJ1-2, with D unresolved. V was shortened by 2 bases and J by 7 bases, with 14 bases between the two germline ends. CDR1 is MNHEY, CDR2 SMNVEV, per germline (reference sequence). The CDR3 length is 14 residues. This CDR3 is CASSLSRGAVGYTF. The CDR3 DNA reads as TGTGCCAGCAGTTTAAGCCGGGGAGCGGTTGGCTACACCTTC.

By proportion, this clone is medium-sized. This chain joins TRBV7-8 and TRBJ1-6; D gene uncertain. Germline-derived CDR1 and CDR2 are SGHVS and FQNEAQ. The CDR3 totals 14 residues. Trimming stripped 6 bases from V and 7 bases from J, with 13 bases between. The CDR3 loop is CASSSDGNNSPLHF. The CDR3 coding sequence is TGTGCCAGCAGTTCAGACGGAAACAATTCACCCCTCCACTTT.

This chain connects TRBV15 to TRBJ2-2; D perhaps matches TRBD2 (6 bases). Per the germline V gene, CDR1 is LNHNV and CDR2 is YYDKDF (reference sequence). Trimming left V 0 bases short and J 6 bases short, with 11 bases between. This CDR3 has 15 residues. CDR3 sequence (DNA): TGTGCCACCAGCAGAGACCCAGCGGGTCCCGGGGAGCTGTTTTTT. As protein: CATSRDPAGPGELFF.

Concerning this clone: One junction end disagrees with the germline gene, perhaps due to a read error. The chain combines TRBV2 with TRBJ2-7, with D unresolved. This CDR3 contains 12 residues. Per the germline V gene, CDR1 is SNHLY and CDR2 is FYNNEI. The chain's CDR3 is CASSGRNYVQYF. DNA of the CDR3: TGTGCCAGCAGTGGTCGTAACTACGTGCAGTACTTC. Complete variable domain (other parts from reference TRBV2 and TRBJ2-7): EPEVTQTPSHQVTQMGQEVILRCVPISNHLYFYWYRQILGQKVEFLVSFYNNEISEKSEIFDDQFSVERPDGSNFTLKIRSTKLEDSAMYFCASSGRNYVQYFGPGTRLTVT.

This clone was seen more than once but under ten times. The chain is built from TRBV6-4 and TRBJ2-3; 7 positions agree with TRBD2. After removal of 3 bases from V and 1 base from J, the junction contained 4 bases not matched to a gene. Germline V gives CDR1 MRHNA, CDR2 SNTAGT. The CDR3 contains 15 residues. DNA of the CDR3: TGTGCCAGCAGTGAGTCTACTAGCGGCACAGATACGCAGTATTTT. It encodes CASSESTSGTDTQYF.